These 10 T cell receptor beta chains came from one sample sequenced in a study of tumor and adjacent non-tumor tissue in lung cancer. The library came from three nested PCR rounds adapted from ARM-PCR protocols. TCRdb re-called the multiplex PCR reads through MiXCR, storing one row per CDR3 protein. Of 90,000 or so distinct CDR3 sequences in the sample, around 57% are singletons; the top ten hold 15%. RNA was extracted from bulk tissue without any cell sorting. Sample: lung tumor tissue. These receptors were collected from a man between 65 and 85 years old with non-small cell lung cancer.

Comment on this clonotype: One end of the junction is discordant with germline, which a read error may explain. The genes are TRBV5-4 and TRBJ2-7; the match to TRBD1 covers 9 bases. Germline CDR1 SGHNT, CDR2 YYREEE (reference sequence). This CDR3 has 15 residues. The CDR3 protein is CSSSPGTGFAYEQYF. The DNA for the CDR3 is TGTTCCAGCAGCCCGGGGACAGGGTTCGCCTACGAGCAGTATTTC.

V is TRBV28 and J is TRBJ2-2; D perhaps matches TRBD1 (5 bases). This CDR3 spans 13 amino acids. V was cut by 8 bases and J by 0 bases, with 7 bases left in between. Germline loops: CDR1 MDHEN, CDR2 SYDVKM. The CDR3 loop reads CASETANTGELFF. As DNA, the CDR3 is TGTGCCAGCGAGACAGCGAACACCGGGGAGCTGTTTTTT.

This clonotype was seen a handful of times. Possible read error: a much larger clone is one base away. For the CDR3, the DNA is TGTGCCAGCAGGCCAGTTGAGAGCTCCTACGGGCAGTACTTC. Its protein is CASRPVESSYGQYF. The chain combines TRBV7-9 with TRBJ2-7; D not certain. The CDR3 is made up of 14 amino acids. Germline CDR1 SEHNR, CDR2 FQNEAQ (reference sequence). Variable domain in full (rest from reference TRBV7-9 and TRBJ2-7): DTGVSQNPRHKITKRGQNVTFRCDPISEHNRLYWYRQTLGQGPEFLTYFQNEAQLEKSRLLSDRFSAERPKGSFSTLEIQRTEQGDSAMYLCASRPVESSYGQYFGPGTRLTVT.

The V and J genes are TRBV5-1 and TRBJ2-7, with TRBD2 matching over 7 bases. J was trimmed by 6 bases and V by 4 bases; bases with no gene match: 10. Germline CDR1 SGHRS, CDR2 YFSETQ. The CDR3 sequence is 14 residues long. CDR3 coding DNA: TGCGCCAGCAGCATGTATGGGGGGGTCCCCGAGCAGTACTTC. It translates to CASSMYGGVPEQYF.

Comments on this clonotype: At one end the junction does not follow the germline gene, possibly because of a read error. The rearrangement uses TRBV20-1 and TRBJ2-3; no firm D call. Germline V lookup: CDR1 DFQATT, CDR2 SNEGSKA (reference sequence). CDR3 length: 12 amino acids. The CDR3 region has the DNA TGCGGTGCTAGAGCTTCGACAGATACGCAGTATTTT. Translated, it gives CGARASTDTQYF.

The J gene is TRBJ2-1, the V gene TRBV10-3, with a tentative D call TRBD1 (6 bases). The CDR3 spans 16 residues. CDR1 ENHRY and CDR2 SYGVKD come from the germline V gene. V lost 5 bases to trimming and J lost 5 bases, with 19 bases between them. In DNA, the CDR3 is TGTGCCATCAGTCCTATCAGGGGCAGGGAGAACAATGAGCAGTTCTTC. Translating gives CAISPIRGRENNEQFF.

In this sample, this clonotype turned up many times. The CDR3 protein is CASSADRGSFYEQYF. The DNA of the CDR3 is TGTGCCAGCAGCGCCGACAGGGGCAGTTTCTACGAGCAGTACTTC. The chain combines TRBV5-4 with TRBJ2-7, with 8 nucleotides matching TRBD1. There are 15 residues in the CDR3. Germline trimming cut 4 bases from V and 3 bases from J; bases unmatched to any gene: 9. Germline V lookup: CDR1 SGHNT, CDR2 YYREEE (reference sequence).

This clonotype was counted many times. The V call is TRBV10-3, the J call TRBJ2-3, with 8 bases aligning to TRBD1. This CDR3 is 13 amino acids long. Unmatched junction bases numbered 4, after V lost 6 bases and J lost 5 bases. The germline CDR1 and CDR2 sequences are ENHRY and SYGVKD. As DNA, the CDR3 is TGTGCCATCAGAGGACAGGGCGAAGATACGCAGTATTTT. Translation: CAIRGQGEDTQYF.

This clonotype was picked up one time. Mismatch with germline at one junction end may stem from a read error. V is TRBV12-3 or TRBV12-4 and J is TRBJ2-1, with a possible D match to TRBD2 (5 bases). The CDR3 extends over 15 amino acids. The CDR3 loop is CANSFGRGPRNEQFF. In nucleotides, the CDR3 is TGTGCCAACAGTTTTGGTCGCGGGCCAAGGAATGAGCAGTTCTTC.

The gene calls are TRBV30 and TRBJ2-5, with 7 bases identical to TRBD1. V shed 1 base, J shed 5 bases, and the junction held 10 bases outside the gene matches. CDR3 size: 15 residues. From germline, CDR1 is GTSNPN and CDR2 SVGIG (reference sequence). The CDR3 sequence is CAWSGNDRVGETQYF. CDR3 DNA: TGTGCCTGGAGTGGGAACGACAGGGTAGGGGAGACCCAGTACTTC.